Listed here is a single T cell receptor beta chain. What it binds is unknown. The data belong to a study of T cell responses to AZD1222 COVID-19 vaccine. Study-wide context: Investigators merged groups given second doses at roughly 4 or roughly 12 weeks. The study, taken as a whole, reports: Variant regions that are unmutated are reportedly the target of nearly half of spike-specific TCRs.

TCRdb's table, derived via immunoSEQ multiplex PCR, lists solely in-frame clones and lacks some. The sample has 110,000 to 150,000 clones; around 90% are singletons. The sequencing here drew on peripheral blood, taken on day 0 of AZD1222 vaccination. The origin of this receptor is an adult in good health.

The CDR3 DNA sequence: TGTGCCAGCAGCAGGGACAGGGAAGCGAACAATGAGCAGTTCTTC. Amino acids: CASSRDREANNEQFF. The chain carries TRBV28 and TRBJ2-1, with 9 bases identical to TRBD1. The CDR3 has 15 amino acids. V dropped 6 bases and J dropped 5; count of bases not matched to a gene: 8. Germline V gene lookup returns CDR1 MDHEN and CDR2 SYDVKM.